This entry concerns a single TCR beta chain. Its antigen is not known. The data were taken from a study of pediatric ulcerative colitis. Study observations and caveats: Two rectal clonotypes were found only in ulcerative colitis patients, all of them. Blood samples from two patients yielded substantially fewer templates and were excluded from blood-rectal overlap analysis.

Trimming took 4 bases from V and 2 from J; bases not matched to a gene: 7. The germline V gene encodes CDR1 LGHNT and CDR2 FRNRAP. This CDR3 contains 15 residues. Blood was drawn at the time of colonoscopy. Sequencing was at survey level. The method was immunoSEQ multiplex PCR; TCRdb's version includes in-frame clones alone and lacks a portion of them. The sample shows around 64,000 clones, around 85% of them seen only once. The clonotype originates from a boy between 10 and 17 years old with severe ulcerative colitis. The source material was blood. The chain joins TRBV12-5 to TRBJ2-5; 7 bases map to TRBD1. The CDR3 DNA follows: TGTGCTAGTGGTTCAAGAGGGGGACAGCAAGAGACCCAGTACTTC. This codes for CASGSRGGQQETQYF. Complete variable domain (other parts from reference TRBV12-5 and TRBJ2-5): DARVTQTPRHKVTEMGQEVTMRCQPILGHNTVFWYRQTMMQGLELLAYFRNRAPLDDSGMPKDRFSAEMPDATLATLKIQPSEPRDSAVYFCASGSRGGQQETQYFGPGTRLLVL.